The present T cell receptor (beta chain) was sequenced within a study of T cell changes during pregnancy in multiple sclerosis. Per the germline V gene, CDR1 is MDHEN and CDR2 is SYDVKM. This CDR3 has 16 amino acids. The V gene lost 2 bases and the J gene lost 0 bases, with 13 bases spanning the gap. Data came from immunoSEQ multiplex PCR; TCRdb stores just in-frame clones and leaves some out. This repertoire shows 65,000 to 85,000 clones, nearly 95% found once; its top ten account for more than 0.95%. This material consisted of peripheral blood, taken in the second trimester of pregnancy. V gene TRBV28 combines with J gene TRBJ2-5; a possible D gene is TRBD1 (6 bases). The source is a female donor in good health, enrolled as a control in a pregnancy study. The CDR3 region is CASSLSPGADQETQYF. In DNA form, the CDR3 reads TGTGCCAGCAGTTTAAGTCCAGGGGCGGACCAAGAGACCCAGTACTTC.